The sequence of this T cell receptor beta chain was determined in a study of shared clonotypes between healthy human individuals. General study findings and limits: Naive CD4 clonotype sharing across a few donors was approximately 5.2%.

Naive CD8 cells comprised CD45RO-negative, CCR7-positively selected cells, excluding terminally differentiated effector memory CD45RA+ cells. About this clone itself: Its target is unknown. The same CDR3 also results from other DNA sequences found in this sample.

CDR3 length: 13 residues. Trimming removed 3 bases from V and 1 base from J; junction bases left unmatched: 0. The germline gives CDR1 GTSNPN, CDR2 SVGIG (reference sequence). Authors' analysis steps: ImmunoSEQ junction-only sequences lacked quality scores, so their filtering differed. The assay was immunoSEQ multiplex PCR, and TCRdb's table has in-frame clones only and misses some. V, J and clone size are those of that table, while D and trimming were read from the DNA. The table includes around 2,000,000 clones, over 85% detected once. The receptor's source is a man aged 18 to 29 in good health. The sequenced sample was naive CD8+ T cells sorted from blood. The rearrangement joins TRBV30 to TRBJ1-1, with TRBD1 matching 9 bases. The CDR3 DNA sequence: TGTGCCTGGAGGGGACAGGGGAACACTGAAGCTTTCTTT. Protein sequence: CAWRGQGNTEAFF. Complete variable domain (other parts from reference TRBV30 and TRBJ1-1): SQTIHQWPATLVQPVGSPLSLECTVEGTSNPNLYWYRQAAGRGLQLLFYSVGIGQISSEVPQNLSASRPQDRQFILSSKKLLLSDSGFYLCAWRGQGNTEAFFGQGTRLTVV.